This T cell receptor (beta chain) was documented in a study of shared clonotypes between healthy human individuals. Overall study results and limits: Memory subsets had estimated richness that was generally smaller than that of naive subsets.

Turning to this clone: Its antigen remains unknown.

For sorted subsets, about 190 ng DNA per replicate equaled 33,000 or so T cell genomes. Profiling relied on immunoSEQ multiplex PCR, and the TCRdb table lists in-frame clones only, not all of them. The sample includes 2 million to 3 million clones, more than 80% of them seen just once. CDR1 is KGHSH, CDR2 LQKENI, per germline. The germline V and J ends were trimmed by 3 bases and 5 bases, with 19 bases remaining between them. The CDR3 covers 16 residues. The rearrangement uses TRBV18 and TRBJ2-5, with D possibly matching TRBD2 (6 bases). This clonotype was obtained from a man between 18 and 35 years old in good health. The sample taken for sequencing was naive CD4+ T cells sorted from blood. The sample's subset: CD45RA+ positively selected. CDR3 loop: CASSPWTTGSRETQYF. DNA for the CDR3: TGTGCCAGCTCACCCTGGACGACCGGGAGTAGGGAGACCCAGTACTTC.